The clone carrying this T cell receptor (beta chain) was seen ten or more times. This specimen belongs to a study of low-dose radiotherapy and immunotherapy resistance in tumors. Alpha and beta chains were covered, as first-strand cDNA relied on TRAV- and TRBV-specific primers. TCR amplification involved about 21 PCR cycles with a constant-region primer and V-primer adapter. One entry per CDR3 protein results from TCRdb running MiXCR on the reads. The repertoire holds about 64,000 distinct CDR3 sequences, less than 30% seen once, with about 6.6% in the top ten. The CDR3 contains 12 residues. V dropped 2 bases and J dropped 5 bases, with 7 bases sitting between them. CDR1 is LGHDT, CDR2 YNNKEL, per germline (reference sequence). Described time point: before trial treatment. Treatment combined nivolumab, ipilimumab, aspirin, low-dose cyclophosphamide and low-dose radiotherapy in a dose-escalation trial. All eligible patients presented with advanced solid tumors that contained no tumor-infiltrating lymphocytes.

This sequence joins TRBV3-1 and TRBJ2-7, with a tentative D call TRBD2 (5 bases). The TCR was taken from a male donor with rectosigmoid adenocarcinoma. The sequenced sample was PBMCs, obtained before treatment. DNA of the CDR3: TGTGCCAGCAGCCAACTCGGGGACGAGCAGTACTTC. This sequence encodes CASSQLGDEQYF.